This T cell receptor (beta chain) was captured by sequencing in a study of Graves' ophthalmopathy and Graves' hyperthyroidism. Amplified material comprised TCR beta CDR3 regions derived from RNA transcripts. RT-PCR with HTBI primers came first, then second-round multiplex PCR. TCRdb re-called the multiplex PCR reads through MiXCR, storing one row per CDR3 protein. This table holds around 1,000,000 distinct CDR3 sequences, about 38% found once. CDR1 is LGHDT, CDR2 YNNKEL, per germline (reference sequence). The CDR3 sequence is 16 residues long. V dropped 0 bases and J dropped 1; count of bases not matched to a gene: 5. This clonotype has only a few counts.

This chain links TRBV3-1 with TRBJ2-5; 7 bases match TRBD2. The sequence came from an adult man with Graves' hyperthyroidism. Sequencing was done on a sample of peripheral blood or thyroid tissue (not recorded which). Written as DNA, the CDR3 is TGTGCCAGCAGCCAAGAATCTCCTAGCGGCCAAGAGACCCAGTACTTC. Translated, it gives CASSQESPSGQETQYF.